In this sample, the clone carrying this T cell receptor (beta chain) turned up a few times. This specimen belongs to a study of CD8 T cells in Susac syndrome. Roughly 0.45 to 1 ug RNA was reverse transcribed with random hexamers. TCRdb reanalysed the immunoSEQ multiplex PCR reads using MiXCR and keeps one entry per CDR3 protein. Of some 70,000 distinct CDR3 sequences in the sample, around 96% are singletons; the top ten hold 0.5% to 0.7%. CDR3 length: 14 residues. V lost 7 bases and J lost 3, with 16 bases in between. Germline values: CDR1 MNHEY, CDR2 SVGAGI. The chain has TRBV6-5 and TRBJ2-7; D might be TRBD1 (6 bases). Sequencing was performed on CD8+ T cells from PBMCs. This TCR was recovered from a human donor with multiple sclerosis. The CDR3 nucleotides are TGTGCCAGCACCCTCGGGGCAGGGGTCTACGAGCAGTACTTC. This codes for CASTLGAGVYEQYF.